A single sample gave rise to the 20 T cell receptor beta chains below, sequenced in a study of cytomegalovirus exposure and HLA in healthy donors. Primers included in the PCR were 60 Vbeta and 13 Jbeta primers. Clones were sequenced by immunoSEQ multiplex PCR, and TCRdb holds only the in-frame ones, with some missing. The sample holds about 120,000 clones, approximately 80% seen once. Sequenced sample: PBMCs. These receptors were taken from a female donor in good health and CMV-seronegative.

This clone has more than one count but fewer than ten. This chain joins TRBV6-1 and TRBJ2-1; D is ambiguous. CDR1 and CDR2 (germline): MNHNS, SASEGT. Trimming removed 2 bases from V and 2 bases from J, with 4 bases in between. The CDR3 extends over 13 amino acids. CDR3 sequence reads: CASSERPYNEQFF. The DNA of the CDR3 is TGTGCCAGCAGTGAACGTCCCTACAATGAGCAGTTCTTC.

This clone has just one count. This chain links TRBV7-9 with TRBJ1-1; 8 nucleotides agree with TRBD1. The V gene end was trimmed by 5 bases and the J gene end by 4 bases; junction bases not matched to a gene: 15. The CDR3 is 17 residues long. Germline lookup yields CDR1 SEHNR and CDR2 FQNEAQ (reference sequence). The CDR3 sequence: CASSGGTGLPRGTEAFF. Written as DNA, the CDR3 is TGTGCCAGCAGCGGCGGGACAGGACTCCCAAGGGGCACTGAAGCTTTCTTT.

This chain joins TRBV21-1 and TRBJ2-7; the table assigns TRBD2, which was not confirmed against the DNA. TRBV21-1 is marked as a pseudogene. This CDR3 is 17 amino acids long. CDR3 sequence reads: CASSRSLGTSQIEEQYF. As DNA, the CDR3 is TGTGCCAGCAGCAGATCTCTTGGGACTAGCCAAATTGAAGAGCAGTACTTC.

The sample holds one count of this clone. The V call is TRBV2, the J call TRBJ2-5, with 10 nucleotides matching TRBD2. CDR1 is SNHLY and CDR2 is FYNNEI in the germline V gene. V lost 7 bases and J lost 5; bases outside the gene matches: 7. This CDR3 is 14 amino acids long. This chain's CDR3 is CASNKRGGGETQYF. The CDR3 DNA reads as TGTGCCAGCAACAAGCGGGGGGGCGGGGAGACCCAGTACTTC.

This clone showed up just a few times. This sequence joins TRBV6-1 and TRBJ1-5; D remains unclear. The CDR3 totals 13 residues. Germline V gene data show CDR1 as MNHNS and CDR2 as SASEGT. Between the trimmed V and J ends, which lost 6 bases and 4 bases, there was a span of 10 bases. CDR3 nucleotides: TGTGCCAGCAGGGCGGCCTATAATCAGCCCCAGCATTTT. It is translated as CASRAAYNQPQHF.

The gene calls are TRBV14 and TRBJ2-5; possibly TRBD1 for D (5 bases). TRBJ2-7 matches the DNA end more closely, so the J call is doubtful. Per the germline V gene, CDR1 is SGHDN and CDR2 is FVKESK. This CDR3 has 14 amino acids. CDR3 nucleotide sequence: TGTGCCAGCAGCCAAGGGACACCTTCCTACGAGCAGTACTTC. Translation: CASSQGTPSYEQYF.

V usage is TRBV10-1 and J usage is TRBJ2-5; the match to TRBD2 covers 14 bases. CDR3 size: 18 residues. V gave up 6 bases and J gave up 1 base; unmatched junction bases: 10. Germline CDR1 WNHNN, CDR2 SYGVQD (reference sequence). This chain's CDR3 is CASRATSGGAGTQETQYF. The DNA of the CDR3 is TGCGCCAGCAGGGCGACTAGCGGGGGGGCCGGGACCCAAGAGACCCAGTACTTC.

The chain combines TRBV5-6 with TRBJ1-6, with D possibly being TRBD1 (6 bases). V lost 2 bases to trimming and J lost 14 bases, with 14 bases between them. The germline CDR1 and CDR2 sequences are SGHDT and YYEEEE. CDR3 size: 13 residues. CDR3 sequence (DNA): TGTGCCAGCAGCTTACAGGGTTTTGGGGCCCTCCACTTT. It yields the protein CASSLQGFGALHF. The whole variable domain, remainder taken from reference TRBV5-6 and TRBJ1-6, is DAGVTQSPTHLIKTRGQQVTLRCSPKSGHDTVSWYQQALGQGPQFIFQYYEEEERQRGNFPDRFSGHQFPNYSSELNVNALLLGDSALYLCASSLQGFGALHFGNGTRLTVT.

The chain has TRBV7-8 and TRBJ2-1; 13 nucleotides match TRBD2. The ends lost 3 bases at V and 8 bases at J; junction bases unmatched: 4. Germline V lookup: CDR1 SGHVS, CDR2 FQNEAQ. The CDR3 has 15 residues. The CDR3 bases are TGTGCCAGCAGCTTTAGGACTAGCGGGGGTTATGAGCAGTTCTTC. It codes for CASSFRTSGGYEQFF.

This clone has a single count. J is TRBJ1-6 and V is TRBV6-5, with D unresolved. V was cut by 0 bases and J by 10 bases, with 13 bases left in between. CDR3 size: 15 residues. Germline assignment: CDR1 MNHEY and CDR2 SVGAGI. Written as DNA, the CDR3 is TGTGCCAGCAGTTACTCAGGCGGGGATGGCTCACCCCTCCACTTT. Translated, it gives CASSYSGGDGSPLHF.

The sample holds a few counts of this clone. V and J are TRBV15 and TRBJ1-1; D is unclear. The germline V gene encodes CDR1 LNHNV and CDR2 YYDKDF (reference sequence). V was shortened by 3 bases and J by 1 base, with 12 bases between the two germline ends. This CDR3 comprises 15 residues. The CDR3 DNA follows: TGTGCCACCAGCAGCGGAGTGGGGAGGAACACTGAAGCTTTCTTT. This translates into CATSSGVGRNTEAFF.

This chain connects TRBV5-1 to TRBJ1-1; D remains ambiguous. The CDR3 has 12 residues. Trimming removed 2 bases from V and 5 bases from J, with 7 bases in between. Per the germline V gene, CDR1 is SGHRS and CDR2 is YFSETQ. The CDR3 DNA follows: TGCGCCAGCAGCTTCTCGGGGACTGAAGCTTTCTTT. This codes for CASSFSGTEAFF.

This clone was detected a few times. The chain carries TRBV6-4 and TRBJ1-1; 9 positions agree with TRBD1. Trimming took 7 bases from V and 5 from J; bases not matched to a gene: 14. CDR3 length equals 16 residues. Per germline, CDR1 MRHNA and CDR2 SNTAGT. The chain's CDR3 is CASTPSLDRGMTEAFF. CDR3 DNA: TGTGCCAGCACCCCTTCCCTAGACAGGGGGATGACTGAAGCTTTCTTT.

The chain links TRBV30 to TRBJ1-6; 8 bases are a match to TRBD1. The CDR3 has 14 amino acids. Germline CDR1 reads GTSNPN; CDR2 reads SVGIG (reference sequence). V lost 8 bases, J lost 7 bases, and 10 bases stayed unmatched. The CDR3 nucleotides read TGTGCCCCACAGGGGGGCATTGACAATTCACCCCTCCACTTT. It translates to CAPQGGIDNSPLHF.

The chain combines TRBV7-2 with TRBJ1-2; TRBD1 matches at 10 bases. Germline V gene data show CDR1 as SGHTA and CDR2 as FQGNSA. This CDR3 is 15 amino acids long. V shed 4 bases and J 4 bases; nucleotides not matched to a gene: 6. The chain's CDR3 is CASSSRDRGLYGYTF. The CDR3 DNA sequence: TGTGCCAGCAGCTCCCGGGACAGGGGCCTCTATGGCTACACCTTC.

The genes are TRBV15 and TRBJ1-2, with D uncertain. Trimming shortened V by 3 bases and J by 4 bases, and 12 bases separated the two germline ends. CDR3 length: 14 residues. Germline loops: CDR1 LNHNV, CDR2 YYDKDF (reference sequence). Written as DNA, the CDR3 is TGTGCCACCAGCAGTGACCCGCTAGGCTATGGCTACACCTTC. It encodes CATSSDPLGYGYTF.

This clone showed up just a few times. This chain connects TRBV7-3 to TRBJ2-1; D is perhaps TRBD2 (5 bases). V lost 5 bases to trimming and J lost 8 bases, with 16 bases between them. The CDR3 has 14 residues. CDR1 and CDR2 (germline): SGHTA, FQGTGA. CDR3 bases: TGTGCCAGCAGCAAGAGCGTCGGGGAACATGAGCAGTTCTTC. Translating it yields CASSKSVGEHEQFF.

The chain is built from TRBV9 and TRBJ1-2, with 10 bases that match TRBD1. The CDR3 spans 14 residues. Trimming took 2 bases from V and 7 from J; bases not matched to a gene: 5. Germline V lookup: CDR1 SGDLS, CDR2 YYNGEE. The CDR3 is CASSVGQGVTGYTF. In nucleotides, the CDR3 is TGTGCCAGCAGCGTCGGACAGGGGGTTACTGGCTACACCTTC.

This CDR3 is CASSPGTGHTEAFF. The CDR3 DNA reads TGTGCCAGCTCACCTGGGACAGGGCACACTGAAGCTTTCTTT. The chain joins TRBV18 to TRBJ1-1; 9 nucleotides align to TRBD1. CDR3 length: 14 residues. Germline values: CDR1 KGHSH, CDR2 LQKENI. V shed 3 bases, J shed 3 bases, and the junction held 2 bases outside the gene matches.

The chain couples TRBV15 to TRBJ2-5; D is unclear. Between the trimmed V and J ends, which lost 0 bases and 5 bases, there was a span of 10 bases. The V gene's germline CDR1 is LNHNV and CDR2 YYDKDF (reference sequence). This CDR3 is built from 14 residues. CDR3 sequence: CATSRDYGVETQYF. The CDR3 DNA follows: TGTGCCACCAGCAGAGATTACGGTGTGGAGACCCAGTACTTC. The full variable domain, its missing parts supplied by reference TRBV15 and TRBJ2-5, is DAMVIQNPRYQVTQFGKPVTLSCSQTLNHNVMYWYQQKSSQAPKLLFHYYDKDFNNEADTPDNFQSRRPNTSFCFLDIRSPGLGDTAMYLCATSRDYGVETQYFGPGTRLLVL.